This T cell receptor (beta chain) was sequenced for a study of cytomegalovirus exposure and HLA in healthy donors. Whole-study context: Genotyping showed roughly 77% of almost 400 donors falling in the Caucasian-associated ancestry cluster. Study-wide results and limits: Data from an earlier analysis indicated that most TCR beta V segments were productive either about 87% or about 30% of the time. HLA alleles showed associations with 16,951 TCR beta sequences in a later analysis, at a 0.05 false discovery rate. Researchers had no immune exposure information except CMV serostatus available.

The PCR made use of 60 Vbeta and 13 Jbeta primers. Profiling relied on immunoSEQ multiplex PCR, and the TCRdb table lists in-frame clones only, not all of them. The sample includes 160,000 or so clones, roughly 85% of them seen just once. V was trimmed by 5 bases and J by 0 bases, leaving 12 bases between them. Germline CDR1 SGDLS, CDR2 YYNGEE. CDR3 length: 15 residues. As to this clone: Its target is not known.

This sequence was found in a middle-aged man in good health and CMV-seronegative. The V call is TRBV9, the J call TRBJ2-1; D unclear. Sequenced input: PBMCs. In DNA form, the CDR3 reads TGTGCCAGCAGACCCCTTTCGGGCTCCTACAATGAGCAGTTCTTC. The encoded protein is CASRPLSGSYNEQFF. The full variable domain, its missing parts supplied by reference TRBV9 and TRBJ2-1, is DSGVTQTPKHLITATGQRVTLRCSPRSGDLSVYWYQQSLDQGLQFLIQYYNGEERAKGNILERFSAQQFPDLHSELNLSSLELGDSALYFCASRPLSGSYNEQFFGPGTRLTVL.